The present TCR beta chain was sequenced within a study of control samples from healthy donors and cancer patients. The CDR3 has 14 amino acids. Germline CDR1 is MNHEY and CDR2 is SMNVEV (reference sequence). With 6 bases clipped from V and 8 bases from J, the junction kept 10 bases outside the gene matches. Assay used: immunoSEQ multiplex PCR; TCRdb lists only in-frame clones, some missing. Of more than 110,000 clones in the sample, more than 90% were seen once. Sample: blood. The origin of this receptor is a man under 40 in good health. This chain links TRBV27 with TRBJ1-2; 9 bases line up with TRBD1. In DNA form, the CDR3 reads TGTGCCAGCAGACTAACAGGGGGCGCAGGGGGCTACACCTTC. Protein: CASRLTGGAGGYTF.